The present T cell receptor (beta chain) was sequenced within a study of cytomegalovirus exposure and HLA in healthy donors (TCRdb year 2017). Broadly, across the study: The 700 or so repertoires of the first cohort and the roughly 110 validation repertoires were produced on the same platform, according to a later analysis. The aim of the study was to test whether cataloging public T cell receptors could identify signatures of past pathogen exposure. A separate validation cohort of roughly 130 different subjects was used in addition to the roughly 670-subject first cohort. High-throughput TCR immunosequencing, statistical association of individual TCRs with disease status, and machine learning were combined to predict cytomegalovirus infection status. Findings and caveats that apply to the study as a whole: A later analysis found that TCRs clustered in the first cohort also tended to co-occur in the approximately 120 validation repertoires, with just under 95% of cluster scores above 0. The classifier was reported to diagnose cytomegalovirus status with high specificity and sensitivity in both the original and validation cohorts. The authors suggested that the approach could potentially be generalized to other disease states and immunological phenotypes. A total of fewer than 200 TCR beta chains were listed by the study as associated with cytomegalovirus. Most TCR sequences were seen in very few donors, while some public TCRs were found in many individuals. The validation cohort had no HLA typing available for a later analysis, so co-occurrence within that cohort was assessed over all 120 or so repertoires. In vitro tests confirmed that a few of the cytomegalovirus-associated TCR beta chains recognize cytomegalovirus antigens.

Regarding this clone: The clone's antigen remains unknown. There are no base qualities to consult, and no much larger clone falls within one base.

Relative to germline, V is missing 0 bases and J is missing 1 base, with 5 bases of the junction outside any gene match. From a lookup of the germline V gene, CDR1 and CDR2 are LGHNT and FRNRAP. The CDR3, cysteine through phenylalanine, is 16 amino acids long. Kept here is only the CDR3 DNA, which spans 48 bases and is read in frame from base 1. Library generation was performed with the immunoSEQ multiplex PCR assay. Per the source publication's procedure: A statistical classification framework was built for diagnosing cytomegalovirus status from the catalog of TCR beta chain sequences. This immuneACCESS table, as held by TCRdb, lists in-frame sequences with V and J called but not all clones. Of the missing ones, under half trace to an unresolved V gene in checked studies; the others have no known cause. The V and J calls and the clone size are those of that table, but D and trimming were determined from the DNA. This sample holds under 200,000 clones; around 85% were observed only once. The ten largest make up 5% to 7% of the sample.

Separate from the roughly 650-subject first cohort, the validation cohort of around 130 subjects was the group to which the donors belonged. The V and J segments used are TRBV12-5 and TRBJ2-7, and 8 junction bases match TRBD2. The source is a woman in her twenties or thirties in good health and CMV-seronegative. The specimen was PBMCs. The DNA sequence follows: TGTGCTAGTGGTTTGGTACTGGCTAGCGGGTCCTACGAGCAGTACTTC. The encoded protein is CASGLVLASGSYEQYF.